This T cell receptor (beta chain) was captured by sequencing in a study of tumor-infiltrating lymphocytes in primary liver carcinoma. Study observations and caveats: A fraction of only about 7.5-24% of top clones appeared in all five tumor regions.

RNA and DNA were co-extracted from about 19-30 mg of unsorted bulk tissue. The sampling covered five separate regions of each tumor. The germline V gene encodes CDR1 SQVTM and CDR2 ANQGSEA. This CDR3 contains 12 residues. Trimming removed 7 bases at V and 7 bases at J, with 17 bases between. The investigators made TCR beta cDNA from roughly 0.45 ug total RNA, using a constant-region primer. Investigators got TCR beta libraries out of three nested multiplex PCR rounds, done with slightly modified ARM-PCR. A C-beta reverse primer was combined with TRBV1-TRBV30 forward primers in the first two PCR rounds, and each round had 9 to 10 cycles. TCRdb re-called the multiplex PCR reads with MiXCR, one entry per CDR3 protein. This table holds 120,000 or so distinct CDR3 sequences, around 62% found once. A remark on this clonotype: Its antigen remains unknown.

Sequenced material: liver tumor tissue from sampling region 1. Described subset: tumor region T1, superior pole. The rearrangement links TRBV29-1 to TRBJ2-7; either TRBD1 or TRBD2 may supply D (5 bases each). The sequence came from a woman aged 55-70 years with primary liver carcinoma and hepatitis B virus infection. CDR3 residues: CSAVRDEGEQYF. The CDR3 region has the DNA TGCAGCGCTGTCCGGGACGAGGGGGAGCAGTACTTC.